Below, 29 T cell receptor beta chains from the same sample are listed, as sequenced in a study of tumor-infiltrating lymphocytes in primary liver carcinoma. Total RNA (roughly 0.45 ug) served as template for TCR beta cDNA synthesis primed by a constant-region primer. ARM-PCR was slightly modified, and three nested multiplex PCR rounds with it gave rise to the TCR beta libraries. Forward primers for TRBV1-TRBV30 and a C-beta reverse primer served the first two PCR rounds, at 10 cycles each. MiXCR, run by TCRdb on the multiplex PCR reads, gives a single entry per CDR3 protein. The sample has approximately 310,000 distinct CDR3 sequences, 65% seen once; the top ten hold roughly 9%. Unsorted whole blood served as the source of blood RNA, and germline DNA was extracted as well. The sequenced material came from peripheral blood. Receptor source: a middle-aged man with primary liver carcinoma and hepatitis B virus infection.

As DNA, the CDR3 is TGTGCCACCAGTGACCCCCGGGACTACCAAGAGACCCAGTACTTC. Amino acid sequence: CATSDPRDYQETQYF. V and J are TRBV24-1 and TRBJ2-5; the D gene is possibly TRBD2 (6 bases). This CDR3 region has 15 residues. From germline, CDR1 is KGHDR and CDR2 SFDVKD. Deletions cut 4 bases from V and 0 bases from J, with 11 bases between.

With regard to this clonotype: A read error is possible here, since a much larger clone lies one base away. In nucleotides, the CDR3 is TGTGCCAGCTTTGCAGGGCATGAGCAGTACTTC. This encodes CASFAGHEQYF. The V call is TRBV14, the J call TRBJ2-1; tentatively, D is TRBD1 (5 bases). Matching the DNA end better, TRBJ2-7 makes the J call doubtful. Germline CDR1 and CDR2: SGHDN and FVKESK. The CDR3 loop spans 11 amino acids.

This chain uses TRBV30 with TRBJ1-1; D gene unclear. Germline V gene lookup returns CDR1 GTSNPN and CDR2 SVGIG (reference sequence). This CDR3 is 13 amino acids long. Trimming shortened V by 0 bases and J by 1 base, and 6 bases separated the two germline ends. CDR3 coding DNA: TGTGCCTGGAGTGTTTCACAGAACACTGAAGCTTTCTTT. Translating it yields CAWSVSQNTEAFF.

As to this clonotype: The conserved phenylalanine or tryptophan normally closing the CDR3 is absent here, so this likely arose from a read error. The gene calls are TRBV11-2 and TRBJ2-2; no clear D gene. Per germline, CDR1 SGHAT and CDR2 FQNNGV. The CDR3 sequence is 14 residues long. This CDR3 reads CASILLGLGGELFS. The CDR3 DNA is TGTGCCAGCATCTTACTTGGGCTGGGCGGGGAGCTGTTTTCT.

This clonotype was picked up many times. This chain joins TRBV6-6 and TRBJ2-2; D is uncertain. CDR3 size: 11 residues. V lost 7 bases and J 6 bases, leaving 6 bases between the germline ends. Looked up from germline, CDR1 is MNHNY and CDR2 is SVGAGI (reference sequence). The CDR3 protein is CASTAAGELFF. In DNA form, the CDR3 reads TGTGCCAGCACTGCGGCCGGGGAGCTGTTTTTT.

The chain has TRBV4-3 and TRBJ1-3; D not resolved. Germline CDR1 reads LGHNA; CDR2 reads YSLEER. The CDR3 is 15 amino acids. The V end was cut by 0 bases, the J end by 0 bases, with 6 bases between. In DNA form, the CDR3 reads TGCGCCAGCAGCCAAGAGTACAGCTCTGGAAACACCATATATTTT. It is translated as CASSQEYSSGNTIYF.

This clonotype was detected ten times or more. The chain joins TRBV11-2 to TRBJ2-2; the D is unclear. The ends were cut back, 4 bases at V and 0 bases at J, with 9 bases in the middle. The germline V gene has CDR1 SGHAT and CDR2 FQNNGV. This CDR3 comprises 15 residues. Written as DNA, the CDR3 is TGTGCCAGCAGCTGGACGGCCTCGAACACCGGGGAGCTGTTTTTT. Protein product: CASSWTASNTGELFF.

Remarks on this clonotype: This may arise from a read error, as a much more abundant clone is one base away. The chain recombines TRBV7-9 with TRBJ2-3, with D possibly TRBD2 on 6 matching bases. The CDR3 consists of 13 residues. Per the germline V gene, CDR1 is SEHNR and CDR2 is FQNEAQ (reference sequence). The CDR3 nucleotides are TGTGTCAGCGGGCCGGGGGATACAGATACGCAGTATTTT. Translating gives CVSGPGDTDTQYF.

As concerns this clonotype: A read error is likely, as this CDR3 ends without the conserved phenylalanine or tryptophan. The V call is TRBV5-6, the J call TRBJ2-1, with 14 bases aligning to TRBD2. V was pared by 4 bases and J by 7 bases, with 1 base of the junction left unmatched. The CDR3 consists of 14 residues. Germline assignment: CDR1 SGHDT and CDR2 YYEEEE. CDR3 in DNA: TGTGCCAGCAGCCGACTAGCGGGAGGGAATGAGCAGTTCCTC. Translated: CASSRLAGGNEQFL.

The chain carries TRBV5-6 and TRBJ1-2, with D perhaps matching TRBD1 (5 bases). This CDR3 contains 15 residues. The ends were cut back, 6 bases at V and 0 bases at J, with 15 bases in the middle. CDR1 is SGHDT and CDR2 is YYEEEE in the germline V gene. The CDR3 reads CASITLGPANYGYTF. The CDR3 DNA sequence: TGTGCCAGCATCACATTGGGGCCCGCTAACTATGGCTACACCTTC.

The chain is built from TRBV24-1 and TRBJ2-2; tentatively, D is TRBD2 (6 bases). Germline lookup yields CDR1 KGHDR and CDR2 SFDVKD. V gave up 4 bases and J gave up 3 bases, with 11 bases separating them. CDR3 size: 15 residues. DNA for the CDR3: TGTGCCACCAGTGAGGGGGGTTACGACACCGGGGAGCTGTTTTTT. Its protein is CATSEGGYDTGELFF.

In the case of this clonotype: A much larger clone sits a single nucleotide away, making a read error possible. V gene TRBV6-1 combines with J gene TRBJ1-5; D is undetermined. From germline, CDR1 is MNHNS and CDR2 SASEGT. The CDR3 is 14 amino acids. This chain's CDR3 is CASSELQPNHPQHF. The CDR3 bases are TGTGCCAGCAGTGAATTACAGCCCAATCACCCCCAGCATTTT.

The count of this clonotype is one. One end of the junction is discordant with germline, which a read error may explain. V gene TRBV7-9 combines with J gene TRBJ2-3, with a possible D match to TRBD2 (7 bases). CDR3 length: 15 amino acids. Germline-derived CDR1 and CDR2 are SEHNR and FQNEAQ (reference sequence). CDR3 in DNA: TGTGTCAGCGCCCCGAGGGGGGGAACAGGTGATACGCAGTATTTT. Protein sequence: CVSAPRGGTGDTQYF. The full variable domain, rest sourced from reference TRBV7-9 and TRBJ2-3, is DTGVSQNPRHKITKRGQNVTFRCDPISEHNRLYWYRQTLGQGPEFLTYFQNEAQLEKSRLLSDRFSAERPKGSFSTLEIQRTEQGDSAMYLCVSAPRGGTGDTQYFGPGTRLTVL.

With respect to this clonotype: The germline gene is not matched at one end of the junction; a read error may be the cause. The chain is built from TRBV6-1 and TRBJ2-7; D is perhaps TRBD1 (5 bases). The DNA end is more similar to TRBJ2-1, so the J call may be wrong. The CDR3 sequence is 15 residues long. Germline V lookup: CDR1 MNHNS, CDR2 SASEGT. The CDR3 DNA reads TGTGGCAGCAGCCAGTACAGGCAAGGCTCCTACGAGCAGTTCTTC. Translated: CGSSQYRQGSYEQFF.

The chain recombines TRBV30 with TRBJ2-3, with 14 bases that match TRBD2. Looked up from germline, CDR1 is GTSNPN and CDR2 is SVGIG (reference sequence). The CDR3 covers 18 residues. After removal of 3 bases from V and 2 bases from J, the junction contained 10 bases not matched to a gene. DNA for the CDR3: TGTGCCTGGAGCTTGGGACTAGCGGGAGCGCCACCCACAGATACGCAGTATTTT. This sequence encodes CAWSLGLAGAPPTDTQYF.

Turning to this clonotype: This may be a read error: a much more frequent sequence differs by one nucleotide. V is TRBV6-2 or TRBV6-3 and J is TRBJ2-4; tentatively, D is TRBD2 (6 bases). The CDR3 is 17 residues long. Per germline, CDR1 MNHEY and CDR2 SVGEGT. V was trimmed by 2 bases and J by 1 base, leaving 15 bases between them. The CDR3: CASSYPPGSMAKNIQYF. The CDR3 DNA follows: TGTGCCAGCAGTTACCCGCCCGGGAGCATGGCCAAAAACATTCAGTACTTC.

The chain carries TRBV5-1 and TRBJ2-1, with D tentatively TRBD1 (6 bases). Per germline, CDR1 SGHRS and CDR2 YFSETQ. V lost 3 bases to trimming and J lost 1 base, with 20 bases between them. The CDR3 runs 18 residues. The CDR3: CASSSNTGTWLSYNEQFF. CDR3 coding DNA: TGCGCCAGCAGCTCCAATACCGGGACATGGCTTTCCTACAATGAGCAGTTCTTC.

This clonotype was recorded only once. An end of the junction differs from the germline gene, which may be a read error. The chain links TRBV5-1 to TRBJ2-2, with D maybe TRBD1 (5 bases). Germline V gene sequence: CDR1 SGHRS, CDR2 YFSETQ. The CDR3 length is 14 residues. Here the CDR3 DNA reads TGCCCCAGCAGCCCACAGGCGAACACCGGGGAGCTGTTTTTT. It yields the protein CPSSPQANTGELFF.

The chain is built from TRBV28 and TRBJ2-1; D not resolved. V lost 4 bases and J lost 6, with 16 bases in between. The CDR3 has 15 amino acids. CDR1 and CDR2 from the germline V gene are MDHEN and SYDVKM. The CDR3 here is CASSSIRRFLNEQFF. The CDR3 DNA reads TGTGCCAGCAGTTCCATAAGACGGTTCCTCAATGAGCAGTTCTTC.

About this clonotype itself: The junction does not match germline at one end; this may be a read error. The genes are TRBV12-3 or TRBV12-4 and TRBJ2-1; a weak D match, TRBD2 (5 bases). This CDR3 contains 13 residues. The CDR3 sequence: CACSVRDYNEKFF. Here the CDR3 DNA reads TGTGCCTGCAGTGTTCGGGATTACAATGAGAAGTTCTTC.

Note on this clonotype: A much bigger clone sits one base away, suggesting this may be a read error. The CDR3 reads CASSYLNSGGAEAFF. The CDR3 bases are TGTGCCAGCAGTTACTTGAATTCAGGGGGGGCTGAAGCTTTCTTT. The genes are TRBV6-5 and TRBJ1-1; TRBD1 matches at 7 bases. Germline loops: CDR1 MNHEY, CDR2 SVGAGI. V shed 1 base and J 6 bases; nucleotides not matched to a gene: 8. The CDR3 sequence is 15 residues long.

This rearrangement joins TRBV29-1 to TRBJ2-3; D gene uncertain. This CDR3 is built from 10 residues. Germline V CDR1 and CDR2: SQVTM, ANQGSEA. V was clipped by 6 bases and J by 7 bases, with 8 bases between them. CDR3 nucleotides: TGCAGCGTGCATCCACATACGCAGTATTTT. Translating it yields CSVHPHTQYF.

Remarks on this clonotype: The junction differs from germline at one of its ends, possibly a read error. This chain joins TRBV30 and TRBJ1-3; no firm D call. Germline loops: CDR1 GTSNPN, CDR2 SVGIG (reference sequence). The CDR3 runs 13 residues. DNA for the CDR3: TGTGGCTGGAGTGTAAATGGTAGAAACACCATATATTTT. Protein: CGWSVNGRNTIYF. Full variable domain (remainder filled in from reference TRBV30 and TRBJ1-3): SQTIHQWPATLVQPVGSPLSLECTVEGTSNPNLYWYRQAAGRGLQLLFYSVGIGQISSEVPQNLSASRPQDRQFILSSKKLLLSDSGFYLCGWSVNGRNTIYFGEGSWLTVV.

CDR3 residues: CAIRAGSYEQYF. CDR3 nucleotide sequence: TGTGCCATCAGGGCGGGATCATACGAGCAGTACTTC. This sequence joins TRBV10-3 and TRBJ2-7; D is possibly TRBD2 (6 bases). CDR1 is ENHRY and CDR2 is SYGVKD in the germline V gene. This CDR3 is built from 12 residues. V lost 6 bases, J lost 4 bases, and 10 bases lay in between.

There are many counts of this clonotype. The chain uses TRBV4-2 and TRBJ2-3; D remains ambiguous. Trimming removed 1 base at V and 3 bases at J, with 11 bases between. This CDR3 has 15 amino acids. The germline V gene encodes CDR1 LGHNA and CDR2 YNFKEQ. The CDR3 reads CASSQGSAETDTQYF. CDR3 coding DNA: TGTGCCAGCAGCCAAGGTTCCGCAGAAACAGATACGCAGTATTTT.

At least ten counts were recorded for this clonotype. The chain uses TRBV12-3 or TRBV12-4 and TRBJ2-7; maybe TRBD1 (6 bases). This CDR3 comprises 14 residues. V lost 4 bases and J lost 5, with 15 bases in between. CDR3 sequence: CASSSSQGFDEQYF. As DNA, the CDR3 is TGTGCCAGCAGTTCCTCACAGGGATTCGACGAGCAGTACTTC.

This clonotype appeared many times. The V gene is TRBV12-3 or TRBV12-4, the J gene TRBJ1-4; possibly TRBD1 for D (5 bases). The ends were cut back, 5 bases at V and 7 bases at J, with 14 bases in the middle. The CDR3 has 14 residues. The CDR3 protein is CASSLGGVGEKLFF. As DNA, the CDR3 is TGTGCCAGCAGTCTCGGGGGGGTTGGTGAAAAACTGTTTTTT.

V gene TRBV29-1 combines with J gene TRBJ1-1, with D maybe TRBD1 (6 bases). CDR1 and CDR2 (germline): SQVTM, ANQGSEA. V lost 6 bases to trimming and J lost 3 bases, with 20 bases between them. The CDR3 contains 15 residues. Here the CDR3 reads CSVTGGFLLDTEAFF. CDR3 bases: TGCAGCGTGACAGGTGGCTTCCTCCTGGACACTGAAGCTTTCTTT.

This clonotype was detected only once. This sequence joins TRBV6-6 and TRBJ2-5, with 10 bases identical to TRBD1. The CDR3 sequence is 16 residues long. The junction had 8 bases not matched to a gene; V was cut back by 6 bases and J by 1 base. In germline, CDR1 is MNHNY, CDR2 SVGAGI (reference sequence). Here the CDR3 reads CASSIRDRGIQETQYF. DNA for the CDR3: TGTGCCAGCAGCATCCGGGACAGGGGTATCCAAGAGACCCAGTACTTC.